Below are 21 T cell receptor beta chains sequenced from a single sample in a study of OX40 agonist ivuxolimab in advanced cancers. The assay was immunoSEQ multiplex PCR, and TCRdb's table has in-frame clones only and misses some. The profile shows roughly 67,000 clones, roughly 90% of them singletons. This specimen consisted of CD4+ or CD8+ T cells sorted from blood, obtained in a trial of the OX40 agonist ivuxolimab. All receptors derive from an adult with an advanced solid tumor such as melanoma, head and neck, liver or kidney cancer.

The rearrangement joins TRBV2 to TRBJ2-2; 8 nucleotides align to TRBD1. Germline loops: CDR1 SNHLY, CDR2 FYNNEI. This CDR3 spans 17 amino acids. Germline trimming cut 4 bases from V and 7 bases from J; bases unmatched to any gene: 14. The CDR3 protein is CASSGPDRGLYGGELFF. The DNA of the CDR3 is TGTGCCAGCAGTGGTCCCGACAGGGGATTGTATGGCGGGGAGCTGTTTTTT.

This sequence joins TRBV5-1 and TRBJ2-7, with D possibly being TRBD1 or TRBD2 (5 bases each). The V and J ends lost 3 bases and 0 bases respectively, with 16 bases between them. CDR3 length: 16 residues. Germline CDR1 is SGHRS and CDR2 is YFSETQ. CDR3 in amino acids: CASSSSGTLSSYEQYF. CDR3 DNA: TGCGCCAGCAGCTCGTCCGGGACCCTCAGCTCCTACGAGCAGTACTTC.

This chain joins TRBV4-1 and TRBJ2-5; 8 bases are shared with TRBD2. In germline, CDR1 is MGHRA, CDR2 YSYEKL. The CDR3 totals 16 residues. Trimming removed 4 bases from V and 0 bases from J; junction bases left unmatched: 7. The CDR3 here is CASSPRGRGDQETQYF. CDR3 DNA sequence: TGCGCCAGCAGCCCCCGGGGGCGGGGGGACCAAGAGACCCAGTACTTC.

The chain employs TRBV27 and TRBJ2-1; 8 nucleotides agree with TRBD1. Germline lookup yields CDR1 MNHEY and CDR2 SMNVEV (reference sequence). The ends lost 3 bases at V and 9 bases at J; junction bases unmatched: 10. This CDR3 has 15 amino acids. CDR3 residues: CASSFEGRGRGEQFF. The CDR3 DNA is TGTGCCAGCAGTTTTGAGGGCAGGGGGCGCGGTGAGCAGTTCTTC.

This chain joins TRBV5-1 and TRBJ2-5; possible D gene TRBD1, 6 bases. Trimming pared 2 bases from V and 0 bases from J, leaving 17 bases between. The germline gives CDR1 SGHRS, CDR2 YFSETQ. The CDR3 consists of 17 residues. The CDR3 DNA reads as TGCGCCAGCAGCTTCACCCCAGGAACAGGGTACCAAGAGACCCAGTACTTC. Translation: CASSFTPGTGYQETQYF.

The V gene is TRBV5-4, the J gene TRBJ2-1; possible D gene TRBD1, 6 bases. Germline V gene sequence: CDR1 SGHNT, CDR2 YYREEE (reference sequence). This CDR3 spans 16 amino acids. Trimming left V 0 bases short and J 2 bases short, with 12 bases between. The CDR3 spells CASSLGGHGAYNEQFF. The CDR3 DNA is TGTGCCAGCAGCTTGGGGGGGCATGGGGCCTACAATGAGCAGTTCTTC.

The chain carries TRBV6-1 and TRBJ2-2, with D tentatively TRBD1 (6 bases). V dropped 5 bases and J dropped 0 bases, with 10 bases sitting between them. CDR3 length equals 15 residues. From germline, CDR1 is MNHNS and CDR2 SASEGT. The CDR3 DNA is TGTGCCAGCAGTTGGGACAACTCGAACACCGGGGAGCTGTTTTTT. Translation: CASSWDNSNTGELFF.

The chain has TRBV4-3 and TRBJ1-2, with TRBD1 matching 7 bases. The V gene end was trimmed by 0 bases and the J gene end by 5 bases; junction bases not matched to a gene: 6. The CDR3 is made up of 15 amino acids. From germline, CDR1 is LGHNA and CDR2 YSLEER. CDR3 amino acids: CASSQERGRIYGYTF. The CDR3 region has the DNA TGCGCCAGCAGCCAAGAGAGGGGGCGTATATATGGCTACACCTTC.

The CDR3 spells CASSSPRAAVGSEQFF. In nucleotides, the CDR3 is TGTGCCAGCAGCTCCCCCCGGGCGGCAGTCGGATCGGAGCAGTTCTTC. This sequence joins TRBV7-6 and TRBJ2-1; no clear D. Germline assignment: CDR1 SGHVS and CDR2 FNYEAQ. The CDR3 is 16 residues long. Trimming took off 4 bases at V and 10 bases at J, with 23 bases between the two ends. Combining the CDR3 with reference TRBV7-6 and TRBJ2-1 gives the whole variable domain GAGVSQSPRYKVTKRGQDVALRCDPISGHVSLYWYRQALGQGPEFLTYFNYEAQQDKSGLPNDRFSAERPEGSISTLTIQRTEQRDSAMYRCASSSPRAAVGSEQFFGPGTRLTVL.

V and J are TRBV6-1 and TRBJ2-7; 8 nucleotides line up with TRBD2. Looked up from germline, CDR1 is MNHNS and CDR2 is SASEGT. This CDR3 comprises 17 residues. Trimming cost V 3 bases and J 3 bases; bases outside gene matches: 13. CDR3 region: CASSEVLSGGLNYEQYF. CDR3 in DNA: TGTGCCAGCAGTGAGGTCTTGAGCGGGGGACTAAACTACGAGCAGTACTTC.

The chain employs TRBV27 and TRBJ2-3; D is possibly TRBD1 (6 bases). The ends were cut back, 2 bases at V and 0 bases at J, with 15 bases in the middle. The CDR3 loop spans 17 amino acids. Per the germline V gene, CDR1 is MNHEY and CDR2 is SMNVEV (reference sequence). The CDR3 sequence: CASSLRAPGTSTDTQYF. CDR3 in DNA: TGTGCCAGCAGTTTACGGGCCCCCGGGACAAGCACAGATACGCAGTATTTT.

This clone has just one count. The chain combines TRBV4-3 with TRBJ2-7; tentative D call: TRBD1 (5 bases). The germline V gene has CDR1 LGHNA and CDR2 YSLEER. The CDR3 consists of 16 residues. V lost 1 base and J lost 2, with 15 bases in between. The CDR3: CASSQAGQGIAYEQYF. Written as DNA, the CDR3 is TGCGCCAGCAGCCAAGCCGGGCAGGGTATCGCCTACGAGCAGTACTTC.

This rearrangement joins TRBV29-1 to TRBJ2-7; 10 positions match TRBD1. This CDR3 is 14 amino acids long. CDR1 and CDR2 (germline): SQVTM, ANQGSEA. V shed 6 bases and J 3 bases; nucleotides not matched to a gene: 8. The CDR3 loop is CSVGGTGVVYEQYF. Written as DNA, the CDR3 is TGCAGCGTGGGCGGGACAGGGGTAGTCTACGAGCAGTACTTC.

This clone was found a few times. The genes are TRBV27 and TRBJ1-2, with D uncertain. V shed 5 bases and J shed 10 bases, with 17 bases lying between them. Germline V gene data show CDR1 as MNHEY and CDR2 as SMNVEV (reference sequence). This CDR3 is 13 amino acids long. In DNA, the CDR3 is TGTGCCAGCAGTCCCCTCACACTCGAAGACTACACCTTC. The encoded protein is CASSPLTLEDYTF.

The rearrangement joins TRBV27 to TRBJ2-1; D ambiguous. This CDR3 has 13 residues. With 4 bases removed from V and 4 bases from J, the gap between germline ends came to 8 bases. CDR1 is MNHEY and CDR2 is SMNVEV in the germline V gene (reference sequence). CDR3 region: CASSSLTYNEQFF. CDR3 in DNA: TGTGCCAGCAGTTCCCTAACATACAATGAGCAGTTCTTC.

J is TRBJ2-7 and V is TRBV7-6; 11 positions match TRBD1. The CDR3 has 16 amino acids. Unmatched junction bases numbered 3, after V lost 2 bases and J lost 0 bases. Germline-derived CDR1 and CDR2 are SGHVS and FNYEAQ. This CDR3 reads CASSLRGQGGSYEQYF. The CDR3 region has the DNA TGTGCCAGCAGCTTACGGGGACAGGGGGGCTCCTACGAGCAGTACTTC.

The chain is built from TRBV11-2 and TRBJ2-7; D may match TRBD1 or TRBD2 (5 bases each). Trimming cost V 0 bases and J 5 bases, with 17 bases left between them. The CDR3 runs to 16 residues. Germline V gene sequence: CDR1 SGHAT, CDR2 FQNNGV. CDR3 in amino acids: CASSLERDGLRNEQYF. CDR3 nucleotides: TGTGCCAGCAGCTTAGAACGGGACGGTCTTCGAAACGAGCAGTACTTC. The entire variable domain, with the rest obtained from reference TRBV11-2 and TRBJ2-7, is as follows: EAGVAQSPRYKIIEKRQSVAFWCNPISGHATLYWYQQILGQGPKLLIQFQNNGVVDDSQLPKDRFSAERLKGVDSTLKIQPAKLEDSAVYLCASSLERDGLRNEQYFGPGTRLTVT.

This chain links TRBV7-3 with TRBJ1-3, with TRBD1 matching over 8 bases. Trimming cost V 5 bases and J 0 bases; bases outside gene matches: 3. Germline V lookup: CDR1 SGHTA, CDR2 FQGTGA. This CDR3 is built from 15 residues. The CDR3 DNA sequence: TGTGCCAGCAGCCAGGGGGCCTTCTCTGGAAACACCATATATTTT. Protein product: CASSQGAFSGNTIYF.

This clone is a singleton in its sample. The rearrangement joins TRBV15 to TRBJ2-5; 8 bases match TRBD2. The length of the CDR3 is 17 residues. The germline V gene has CDR1 LNHNV and CDR2 YYDKDF (reference sequence). The V segment lost 1 base and the J segment 5 bases; nucleotides outside the gene matches: 12. The CDR3 DNA reads TGTGCCACCAGCAGAGTAGGAACGGGGGGGCTTAGGGAGACCCAGTACTTC. Amino acid sequence: CATSRVGTGGLRETQYF.

Only one count was recorded for this clone. V usage is TRBV27 and J usage is TRBJ2-7; no clear D gene. Germline CDR1 is MNHEY and CDR2 is SMNVEV (reference sequence). The CDR3 is 13 residues long. The V and J ends lost 1 base and 6 bases respectively, with 10 bases between them. The CDR3: CASSLYGRIEQYF. CDR3 bases: TGTGCCAGCAGTTTATACGGGCGAATCGAGCAGTACTTC.

The chain combines TRBV13 with TRBJ2-3; 8 bases line up with TRBD2. Germline assignment: CDR1 PRHDT and CDR2 FYEKMQ (reference sequence). The V segment lost 10 bases and the J segment 0 bases; nucleotides outside the gene matches: 3. The CDR3 runs 13 residues. CDR3 bases: TGTGCCACCCGACTAGCGAGCACAGATACGCAGTATTTT. Protein: CATRLASTDTQYF. The full variable domain, in which reference TRBV13 and TRBJ2-3 provide the parts outside the CDR3, is AAGVIQSPRHLIKEKRETATLKCYPIPRHDTVYWYQQGPGQDPQFLISFYEKMQSDKGSIPDRFSAQQFSDYHSELNMSSLELGDSALYFCATRLASTDTQYFGPGTRLTVL.